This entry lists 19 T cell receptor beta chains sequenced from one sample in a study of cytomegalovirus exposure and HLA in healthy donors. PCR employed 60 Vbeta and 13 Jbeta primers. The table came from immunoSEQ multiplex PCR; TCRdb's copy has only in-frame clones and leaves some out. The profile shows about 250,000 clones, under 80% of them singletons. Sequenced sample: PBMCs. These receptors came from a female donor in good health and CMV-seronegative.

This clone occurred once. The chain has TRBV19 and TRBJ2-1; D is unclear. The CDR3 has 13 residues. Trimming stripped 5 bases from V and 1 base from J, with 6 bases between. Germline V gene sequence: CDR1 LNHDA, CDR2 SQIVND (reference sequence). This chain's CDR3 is CASSSLSYNEQFF. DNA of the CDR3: TGTGCCAGTAGTTCCCTGTCCTACAATGAGCAGTTCTTC.

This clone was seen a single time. The CDR3 region is CASSVVPLLTGLGKLFF. In DNA, the CDR3 is TGTGCCAGCAGCGTAGTACCCCTACTGACAGGGCTGGGAAAACTGTTTTTT. The V gene is TRBV9, the J gene TRBJ1-4; 7 nucleotides line up with TRBD1. In germline, CDR1 is SGDLS, CDR2 YYNGEE. The CDR3 contains 17 residues. J lost 10 bases, V lost 0 bases, and 15 bases had no gene match.

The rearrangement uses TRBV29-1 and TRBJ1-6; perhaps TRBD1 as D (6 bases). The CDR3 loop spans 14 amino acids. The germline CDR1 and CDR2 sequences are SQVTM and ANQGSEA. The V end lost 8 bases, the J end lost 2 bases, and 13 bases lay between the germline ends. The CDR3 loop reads CSPTQGPYNSPLHF. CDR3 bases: TGCAGCCCGACTCAGGGGCCCTATAATTCACCCCTCCACTTT. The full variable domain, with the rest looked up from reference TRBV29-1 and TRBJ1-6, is SAVISQKPSRDICQRGTSLTIQCQVDSQVTMMFWYRQQPGQSLTLIATANQGSEATYESGFVIDKFPISRPNLTFSTLTVSNMSPEDSSIYLCSPTQGPYNSPLHFGNGTRLTVT.

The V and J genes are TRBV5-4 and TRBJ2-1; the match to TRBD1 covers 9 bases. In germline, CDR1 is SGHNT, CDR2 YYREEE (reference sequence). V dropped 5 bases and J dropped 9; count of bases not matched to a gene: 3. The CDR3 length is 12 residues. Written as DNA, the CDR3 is TGTGCCAGCAGGGGACAGGGCGTTGAGCAGTTCTTC. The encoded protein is CASRGQGVEQFF. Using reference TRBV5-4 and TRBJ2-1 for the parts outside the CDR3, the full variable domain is ETGVTQSPTHLIKTRGQQVTLRCSSQSGHNTVSWYQQALGQGPQFIFQYYREEENGRGNFPPRFSGLQFPNYSSELNVNALELDDSALYLCASRGQGVEQFFGPGTRLTVL.

The chain's CDR3 is CATAGTSSYEQYF. The CDR3 region has the DNA TGTGCCACGGCCGGGACTAGCTCCTACGAGCAGTACTTC. The chain uses TRBV6-1 and TRBJ2-7; 8 nucleotides align to TRBD2. Unmatched junction bases numbered 5, after V lost 10 bases and J lost 0 bases. Germline CDR1 and CDR2: MNHNS and SASEGT. The CDR3 length is 13 residues.

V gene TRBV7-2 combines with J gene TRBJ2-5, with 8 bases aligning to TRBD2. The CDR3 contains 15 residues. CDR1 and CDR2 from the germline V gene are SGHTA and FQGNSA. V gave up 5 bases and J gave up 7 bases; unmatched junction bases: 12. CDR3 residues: CASSPGGTASGTQYF. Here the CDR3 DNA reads TGTGCCAGCAGCCCGGGGGGGACGGCATCCGGGACCCAGTACTTC.

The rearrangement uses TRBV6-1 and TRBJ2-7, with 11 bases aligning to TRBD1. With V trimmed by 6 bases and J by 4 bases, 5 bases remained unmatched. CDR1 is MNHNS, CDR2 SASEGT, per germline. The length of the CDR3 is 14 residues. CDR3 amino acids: CASRTGTGGYEQYF. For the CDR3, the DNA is TGTGCCAGCAGGACCGGGACAGGGGGATACGAGCAGTACTTC.

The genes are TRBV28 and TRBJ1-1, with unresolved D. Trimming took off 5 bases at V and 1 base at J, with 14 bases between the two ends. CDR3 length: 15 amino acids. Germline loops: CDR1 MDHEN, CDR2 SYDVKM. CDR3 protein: CASSLSYTPNTEAFF. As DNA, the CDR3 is TGTGCCAGCAGTCTCTCGTACACCCCGAACACTGAAGCTTTCTTT.

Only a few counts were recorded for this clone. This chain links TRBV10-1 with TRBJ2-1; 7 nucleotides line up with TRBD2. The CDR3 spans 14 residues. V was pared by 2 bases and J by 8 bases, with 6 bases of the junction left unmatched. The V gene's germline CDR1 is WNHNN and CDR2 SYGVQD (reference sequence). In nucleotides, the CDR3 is TGCGCCAGCAGTGAGAAGCGGGATGGGTATGAGCAGTTCTTC. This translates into CASSEKRDGYEQFF.

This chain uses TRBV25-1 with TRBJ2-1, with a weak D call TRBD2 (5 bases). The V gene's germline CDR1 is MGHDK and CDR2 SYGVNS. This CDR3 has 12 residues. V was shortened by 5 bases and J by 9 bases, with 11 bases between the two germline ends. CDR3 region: CASSRRSGEQFF. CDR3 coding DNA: TGTGCCAGCAGTCGACGGAGCGGTGAGCAGTTCTTC.

CDR3 in amino acids: CASSWLAGDTGELFF. In DNA, the CDR3 is TGTGCCAGCAGTTGGCTAGCGGGAGACACCGGGGAGCTGTTTTTT. The rearrangement links TRBV6-5 to TRBJ2-2; TRBD2 matches 10 bases. The CDR3 totals 15 residues. In germline, CDR1 is MNHEY, CDR2 SVGAGI. The J segment lost 3 bases and the V segment lost 4 bases, leaving 2 bases of the junction unmatched.

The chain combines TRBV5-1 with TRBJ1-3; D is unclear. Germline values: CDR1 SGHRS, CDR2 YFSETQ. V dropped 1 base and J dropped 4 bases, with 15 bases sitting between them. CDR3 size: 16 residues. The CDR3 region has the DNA TGCGCCAGCAGCTTGAGCGGCACTCCCTGGGGAAACACCATATATTTT. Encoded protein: CASSLSGTPWGNTIYF. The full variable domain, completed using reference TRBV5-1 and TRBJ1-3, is KAGVTQTPRYLIKTRGQQVTLSCSPISGHRSVSWYQQTPGQGLQFLFEYFSETQRNKGNFPGRFSGRQFSNSRSEMNVSTLELGDSALYLCASSLSGTPWGNTIYFGEGSWLTVV.

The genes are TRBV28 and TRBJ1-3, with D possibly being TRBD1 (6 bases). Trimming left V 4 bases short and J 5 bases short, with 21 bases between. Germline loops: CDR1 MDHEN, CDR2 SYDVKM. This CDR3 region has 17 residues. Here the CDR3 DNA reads TGTGCCAGCAGTTCCAGGGAGTCGATGGGGGCCAGAAACACCATATATTTT. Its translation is CASSSRESMGARNTIYF.

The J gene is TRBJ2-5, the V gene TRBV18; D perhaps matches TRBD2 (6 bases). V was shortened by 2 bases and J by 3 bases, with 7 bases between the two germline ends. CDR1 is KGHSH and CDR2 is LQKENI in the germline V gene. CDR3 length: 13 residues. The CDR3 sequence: CASSPSGEETQYF. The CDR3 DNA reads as TGTGCCAGCTCACCATCGGGGGAAGAGACCCAGTACTTC.

In DNA form, the CDR3 reads TGTGCCAGCAGCGTGACAGGGAATGAGCAGTTCTTC. Its translation: CASSVTGNEQFF. V usage is TRBV9 and J usage is TRBJ2-1, with 7 bases lining up with TRBD1. Germline CDR1 SGDLS, CDR2 YYNGEE. The CDR3 consists of 12 residues. The ends lost 2 bases at V and 7 bases at J; junction bases unmatched: 0.

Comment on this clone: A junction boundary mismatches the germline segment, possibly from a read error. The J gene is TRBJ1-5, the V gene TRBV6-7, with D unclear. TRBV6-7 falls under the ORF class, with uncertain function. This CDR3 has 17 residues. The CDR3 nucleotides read TGTGCCAGCAGCTACTCGGAGAAGGCAGATAGCAATCAGCCCCAGCATTTT. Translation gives CASSYSEKADSNQPQHF.

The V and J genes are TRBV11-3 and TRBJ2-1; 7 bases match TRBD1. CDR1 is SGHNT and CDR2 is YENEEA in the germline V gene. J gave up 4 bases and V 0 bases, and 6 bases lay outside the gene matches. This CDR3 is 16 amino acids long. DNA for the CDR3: TGTGCCAGCAGCTTAGAGGGGACAGTACCTTACAATGAGCAGTTCTTC. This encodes CASSLEGTVPYNEQFF.

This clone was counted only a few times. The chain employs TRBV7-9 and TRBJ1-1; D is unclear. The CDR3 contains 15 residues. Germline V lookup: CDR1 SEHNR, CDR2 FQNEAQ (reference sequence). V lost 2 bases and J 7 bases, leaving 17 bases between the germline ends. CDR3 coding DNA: TGTGCCAGCAGCTTAATGCGAACATTACACAGTGAAGCTTTCTTT. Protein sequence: CASSLMRTLHSEAFF. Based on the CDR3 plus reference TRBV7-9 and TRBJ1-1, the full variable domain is DTGVSQNPRHKITKRGQNVTFRCDPISEHNRLYWYRQTLGQGPEFLTYFQNEAQLEKSRLLSDRFSAERPKGSFSTLEIQRTEQGDSAMYLCASSLMRTLHSEAFFGQGTRLTVV.

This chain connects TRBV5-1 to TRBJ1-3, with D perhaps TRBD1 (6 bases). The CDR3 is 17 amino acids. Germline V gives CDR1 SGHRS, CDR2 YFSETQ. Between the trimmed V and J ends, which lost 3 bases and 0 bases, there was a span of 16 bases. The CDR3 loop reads CASSYTGTTSSGNTIYF. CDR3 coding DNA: TGCGCCAGCAGCTACACCGGGACAACATCCTCTGGAAACACCATATATTTT.